This T cell receptor beta chain stems from a study of technical replicates of blood from four donors. The data were produced by immunoSEQ multiplex PCR, yet TCRdb's version contains in-frame clones alone and is incomplete. The profile shows 80,000 to 100,000 clones, 95% of them singletons. The CDR3 is 16 amino acids. Per the germline V gene, CDR1 is MGHRA and CDR2 is YSYEKL. Losses at the gene ends were 4 bases for V and 7 bases for J; bases not matched to a gene: 11. This TCR was sampled from a human donor in good health. Sequencing used T cells isolated from PBMCs. The V gene is TRBV4-1, the J gene TRBJ2-2; TRBD1 matches 8 bases. The CDR3 DNA reads TGCGCCAGCAGCCTTACAAGGACAGGGATGATCGGGGAGCTGTTTTTT. The encoded protein is CASSLTRTGMIGELFF.